The 32 T cell receptor beta chains reported below all come from one sample, sequenced in a study of blood T cell repertoires in COVID-19. Generated by immunoSEQ multiplex PCR, the TCRdb table keeps only in-frame clones and is missing some. The profile covers 60,000 to 80,000 clones, with 80% appearing a single time and about 13% taken by the ten largest. The specimen was peripheral blood. All receptors come from a middle-aged man with COVID-19, enrolled during active disease.

This chain joins TRBV6-5 and TRBJ2-2, with D perhaps TRBD1 (6 bases). With 4 bases removed from V and 5 bases from J, the gap between germline ends came to 11 bases. The CDR3 runs to 14 residues. CDR1 MNHEY and CDR2 SVGAGI come from the germline V gene. The CDR3 DNA is TGTGCCAGCAGTTTCAGGGGTGGTACCGGGGAGCTGTTTTTT. Its protein is CASSFRGGTGELFF.

V is TRBV6-5 and J is TRBJ1-1; 7 positions agree with TRBD1. V was pared by 8 bases and J by 4 bases, with 4 bases of the junction left unmatched. The CDR3 spans 12 residues. Germline CDR1 reads MNHEY; CDR2 reads SVGAGI. CDR3 loop: CASADRVTEAFF. DNA for the CDR3: TGTGCCAGCGCAGACAGGGTCACTGAAGCTTTCTTT.

This rearrangement joins TRBV5-6 to TRBJ2-1; 10 nucleotides line up with TRBD2. Trimming took 0 bases from V and 3 from J; bases not matched to a gene: 3. CDR3 length: 16 residues. In germline, CDR1 is SGHDT, CDR2 YYEEEE. The CDR3 protein is CASSLALAGHYNEQFF. In DNA, the CDR3 is TGTGCCAGCAGCTTGGCACTAGCGGGACACTACAATGAGCAGTTCTTC. The full variable domain, rest sourced from reference TRBV5-6 and TRBJ2-1, is DAGVTQSPTHLIKTRGQQVTLRCSPKSGHDTVSWYQQALGQGPQFIFQYYEEEERQRGNFPDRFSGHQFPNYSSELNVNALLLGDSALYLCASSLALAGHYNEQFFGPGTRLTVL.

This clone was seen at least ten times. This CDR3 reads CAWSRGQGAEFPQHF. The DNA of the CDR3 is TGTGCCTGGAGTAGGGGACAGGGCGCCGAGTTTCCCCAGCATTTT. The chain uses TRBV30 and TRBJ1-5; 9 bases line up with TRBD1. The CDR3 is 15 amino acids. The germline V gene has CDR1 GTSNPN and CDR2 SVGIG (reference sequence). With V trimmed by 2 bases and J by 10 bases, 12 bases remained unmatched.

This sequence joins TRBV19 and TRBJ2-1; 10 bases are shared with TRBD1. Germline V lookup: CDR1 LNHDA, CDR2 SQIVND (reference sequence). The CDR3 has 15 residues. V was clipped by 5 bases and J by 6 bases; unmatched bases: 7. The CDR3 DNA is TGTGCCAGTAGTTGGGGACAGGGGATCGGCAATGAGCAGTTCTTC. It specifies CASSWGQGIGNEQFF.

The chain is built from TRBV19 and TRBJ2-7; 13 bases map to TRBD2. Trimming cost V 6 bases and J 6 bases; bases outside gene matches: 8. The CDR3 is made up of 15 amino acids. Germline CDR1 is LNHDA and CDR2 is SQIVND (reference sequence). The CDR3 here is CASSIRTSGSGEQYF. The CDR3, as DNA: TGTGCCAGTAGCATACGGACTAGCGGGAGCGGCGAGCAGTACTTC.

The chain joins TRBV6-5 to TRBJ2-7; TRBD1 might be the D (6 bases). Germline CDR1 reads MNHEY; CDR2 reads SVGAGI. Deletions cut 6 bases from V and 0 bases from J, with 12 bases between. This CDR3 spans 14 amino acids. In nucleotides, the CDR3 is TGTGCCAGCAGGAATTTGGACAGCTCCTACGAGCAGTACTTC. It codes for CASRNLDSSYEQYF.

The chain combines TRBV6-4 with TRBJ2-2, with a weak D call TRBD1 (6 bases). The V gene's germline CDR1 is MRHNA and CDR2 SNTAGT. Trimming took 3 bases from V and 3 from J, leaving 11 bases between them. The CDR3 runs to 15 residues. The DNA of the CDR3 is TGTGCCAGCAGTGAGGGGGCCCTGCACACCGGGGAGCTGTTTTTT. This gives the protein CASSEGALHTGELFF.

V and J are TRBV3-1 (or the pseudogene TRBV3-2) and TRBJ2-1, with 12 bases that match TRBD2. Trimming took 1 base from V and 8 from J; bases not matched to a gene: 12. The CDR3 covers 18 residues. Germline values: CDR1 LGHDT, CDR2 YNNKEL (reference sequence). CDR3 nucleotide sequence: TGTGCCAGCAGCCAAGGAGGGATCGGGACTAGCGGGCGGGATGAGCAGTTCTTC. Encoded protein: CASSQGGIGTSGRDEQFF.

The gene calls are TRBV7-8 and TRBJ2-3, with 11 bases aligning to TRBD2. Trimming at V came to 4 bases and at J to 4 bases, leaving 7 bases not matched to a gene. The CDR3 consists of 16 residues. Per the germline V gene, CDR1 is SGHVS and CDR2 is FQNEAQ. The DNA for the CDR3 is TGTGCCAGCAGCTACGTAGCGGGAGGGCCATCAGATACGCAGTATTTT. Translating gives CASSYVAGGPSDTQYF.

Ten or more counts support this clone. The rearrangement links TRBV6-4 to TRBJ2-1, with 10 bases lining up with TRBD2. V trimming: 0 bases; J trimming: 6 bases; junction bases outside the gene matches: 2. This CDR3 is built from 15 residues. Per the germline V gene, CDR1 is MRHNA and CDR2 is SNTAGT. CDR3 sequence reads: CASSDSSSGSNEQFF. The CDR3, as DNA: TGTGCCAGCAGTGACTCGTCTAGCGGGAGCAATGAGCAGTTCTTC.

The V and J genes are TRBV5-1 and TRBJ1-1, with D possibly TRBD1 on 6 matching bases. V lost 2 bases and J 2 bases, leaving 19 bases between the germline ends. CDR3 length equals 17 residues. Germline CDR1 reads SGHRS; CDR2 reads YFSETQ. The DNA for the CDR3 is TGCGCCAGCAGCTTCTTCCCTCGGACAGAACAAAACACTGAAGCTTTCTTT. This gives the protein CASSFFPRTEQNTEAFF.

The chain has TRBV30 and TRBJ2-1; TRBD2 agrees at 9 bases. There are 13 residues in the CDR3. Looked up from germline, CDR1 is GTSNPN and CDR2 is SVGIG (reference sequence). Trimming took 1 base from V and 8 from J; bases not matched to a gene: 3. The CDR3 loop reads CAWSARLADEQFF. For the CDR3, the DNA is TGTGCCTGGAGTGCGCGACTAGCGGATGAGCAGTTCTTC. The full variable domain, rest sourced from reference TRBV30 and TRBJ2-1, is SQTIHQWPATLVQPVGSPLSLECTVEGTSNPNLYWYRQAAGRGLQLLFYSVGIGQISSEVPQNLSASRPQDRQFILSSKKLLLSDSGFYLCAWSARLADEQFFGPGTRLTVL.

CDR3 sequence (DNA): TGTGCCAGTAGAGGCGGGAGGGTCACAGATACGCAGTATTTT. It specifies CASRGGRVTDTQYF. V gene TRBV19 combines with J gene TRBJ2-3; 9 bases are shared with TRBD2. The CDR3 contains 14 residues. Looked up from germline, CDR1 is LNHDA and CDR2 is SQIVND (reference sequence). Germline trimming cut 6 bases from V and 2 bases from J; bases unmatched to any gene: 3.

The genes are TRBV19 and TRBJ2-7; D is uncertain. The V end lost 5 bases, the J end lost 9 bases, and 14 bases lay between the germline ends. The V gene's germline CDR1 is LNHDA and CDR2 SQIVND (reference sequence). The CDR3 covers 12 residues. The CDR3 region has the DNA TGTGCCAGTAGTTCCACCTCTGGAGTGCAGTACTTC. Its translation: CASSSTSGVQYF.

The chain couples TRBV7-2 to TRBJ2-2, with 14 bases that match TRBD2. The CDR3 has 16 residues. J gave up 6 bases and V 5 bases, and 5 bases lay outside the gene matches. The germline V gene encodes CDR1 SGHTA and CDR2 FQGNSA. This CDR3 is CASSPGLAGAAGELFF. In DNA form, the CDR3 reads TGTGCCAGCAGCCCGGGACTAGCGGGAGCTGCCGGGGAGCTGTTTTTT.

This clone was counted a single time. The CDR3 loop reads CASSTRTGFDEKLFF. CDR3 nucleotide sequence: TGTGCCAGCAGCACCCGGACAGGGTTTGATGAAAAACTGTTTTTT. The rearrangement links TRBV11-2 to TRBJ1-4; TRBD1 matches 8 bases. Trimming cost V 5 bases and J 6 bases; bases outside gene matches: 8. CDR1 is SGHAT, CDR2 FQNNGV, per germline. There are 15 residues in the CDR3.

This chain uses TRBV7-2 with TRBJ1-2; a possible D gene is TRBD1 (5 bases). The CDR3 totals 15 residues. Per the germline V gene, CDR1 is SGHTA and CDR2 is FQGNSA. Between the trimmed V and J ends, which lost 0 bases and 8 bases, there was a span of 16 bases. The CDR3 DNA is TGTGCCAGCAGCTTAGCGGCGCAGGGCCCAGGGGGCTACACCTTC. Protein: CASSLAAQGPGGYTF. The whole variable domain, remainder taken from reference TRBV7-2 and TRBJ1-2, is GAGVSQSPSNKVTEKGKDVELRCDPISGHTALYWYRQSLGQGLEFLIYFQGNSAPDKSGLPSDRFSAERTGGSVSTLTIQRTQQEDSAVYLCASSLAAQGPGGYTFGSGTRLTVV.

The CDR3 bases are TGTGCCAGCAGCTCGGGACTAGCGGGAGATTGGAACGAGCAGTACTTC. It translates to CASSSGLAGDWNEQYF. The chain uses TRBV5-4 and TRBJ2-7; 14 nucleotides align to TRBD2. The ends lost 3 bases at V and 5 bases at J; junction bases unmatched: 7. The CDR3 runs 16 residues. Germline V CDR1 and CDR2: SGHNT, YYREEE (reference sequence). The full variable domain, with the rest looked up from reference TRBV5-4 and TRBJ2-7, is ETGVTQSPTHLIKTRGQQVTLRCSSQSGHNTVSWYQQALGQGPQFIFQYYREEENGRGNFPPRFSGLQFPNYSSELNVNALELDDSALYLCASSSGLAGDWNEQYFGPGTRLTVT.

This rearrangement joins TRBV18 to TRBJ2-7, with TRBD1 matching over 8 bases. With 6 bases clipped from V and 10 bases from J, the junction kept 5 bases outside the gene matches. The length of the CDR3 is 11 residues. CDR1 and CDR2 from the germline V gene are KGHSH and LQKENI. CDR3 residues: CASSRGQGQYF. The CDR3 DNA reads as TGTGCCAGCTCTCGAGGACAGGGCCAGTACTTC.

The CDR3 DNA is TGCGCCAGCAAGGACAGTTCATCGCCCCAGCATTTT. Encoded protein: CASKDSSSPQHF. V gene TRBV5-1 combines with J gene TRBJ1-5, with D possibly TRBD1 on 6 matching bases. CDR3 length: 12 amino acids. Trimming stripped 6 bases from V and 9 bases from J, with 13 bases between. Per germline, CDR1 SGHRS and CDR2 YFSETQ.

The genes are TRBV27 and TRBJ2-7; 8 bases match TRBD1. CDR1 and CDR2 from the germline V gene are MNHEY and SMNVEV (reference sequence). Trimming cost V 6 bases and J 6 bases; bases outside gene matches: 7. The CDR3 runs to 13 residues. CDR3 amino acids: CASSFDRGREQYF. The CDR3 nucleotides are TGTGCCAGCAGCTTCGACAGGGGTCGCGAGCAGTACTTC.

The genes are TRBV6-5 and TRBJ2-3; 7 bases line up with TRBD2. There are 16 residues in the CDR3. Germline CDR1 is MNHEY and CDR2 is SVGAGI. V lost 1 base, J lost 2 bases, and 6 bases stayed unmatched. As DNA, the CDR3 is TGTGCCAGCAGTTACTTCGCTAGCGGAGACACAGATACGCAGTATTTT. Its protein product is CASSYFASGDTDTQYF.

The J gene is TRBJ2-3, the V gene TRBV5-1; D is perhaps TRBD2 (5 bases). Germline CDR1 is SGHRS and CDR2 is YFSETQ. The CDR3 extends over 16 amino acids. The V end was cut by 0 bases, the J end by 4 bases, with 15 bases between. The CDR3 is CASSLGVLEGADTQYF. The CDR3, as DNA: TGCGCCAGCAGCTTGGGCGTGCTTGAGGGCGCAGATACGCAGTATTTT.

The chain recombines TRBV3-1 (or the pseudogene TRBV3-2) with TRBJ2-3; D is uncertain. V lost 2 bases to trimming and J lost 6 bases, with 6 bases between them. Germline CDR1 is LGHDT and CDR2 is YNNKEL (reference sequence). CDR3 size: 12 residues. The CDR3 nucleotides read TGTGCCAGCAGCCAACGCGCGGATACGCAGTATTTT. The encoded protein is CASSQRADTQYF.

This clone was found a few times. The gene calls are TRBV30 and TRBJ1-2, with 8 positions matching TRBD1. Germline trimming cut 3 bases from V and 4 bases from J; bases unmatched to any gene: 4. There are 13 residues in the CDR3. CDR1 and CDR2 from the germline V gene are GTSNPN and SVGIG (reference sequence). CDR3 DNA sequence: TGTGCCTGGAGGCTGGACAGGGTCTATGGCTACACCTTC. It is translated as CAWRLDRVYGYTF. The full variable domain, in which reference TRBV30 and TRBJ1-2 provide the parts outside the CDR3, is SQTIHQWPATLVQPVGSPLSLECTVEGTSNPNLYWYRQAAGRGLQLLFYSVGIGQISSEVPQNLSASRPQDRQFILSSKKLLLSDSGFYLCAWRLDRVYGYTFGSGTRLTVV.

The chain is built from TRBV7-2 and TRBJ2-7; 7 bases map to TRBD2. V was clipped by 5 bases and J by 4 bases; unmatched bases: 11. Germline loops: CDR1 SGHTA, CDR2 FQGNSA. The CDR3 consists of 15 residues. The CDR3 bases are TGTGCCAGCAGCCGGCGGTCTAGCGGATTTTACGAGCAGTACTTC. The encoded protein is CASSRRSSGFYEQYF.

This sequence joins TRBV5-4 and TRBJ2-1; 11 bases match TRBD2. The ends lost 4 bases at V and 9 bases at J; junction bases unmatched: 18. There are 18 residues in the CDR3. The germline CDR1 and CDR2 sequences are SGHNT and YYREEE (reference sequence). CDR3 sequence reads: CASSAGSALAGGLFEQFF. The CDR3 DNA follows: TGTGCCAGCAGCGCGGGGTCAGCGCTAGCGGGAGGCCTGTTTGAGCAGTTCTTC.

This rearrangement joins TRBV20-1 to TRBJ2-1, with D unclear. Deletions cut 5 bases from V and 3 bases from J, with 5 bases between. Germline V gene data show CDR1 as DFQATT and CDR2 as SNEGSKA (reference sequence). The CDR3 totals 11 residues. CDR3 region: CSASLYNEQFF. The CDR3 nucleotides are TGCAGTGCTTCCCTCTACAATGAGCAGTTCTTC.

The rearrangement uses TRBV5-1 and TRBJ2-7; D gene ambiguous. In germline, CDR1 is SGHRS, CDR2 YFSETQ. The CDR3 extends over 11 amino acids. The V end lost 3 bases, the J end lost 6 bases, and 7 bases lay between the germline ends. This CDR3 is CASSSLSEQYF. As DNA, the CDR3 is TGCGCCAGCAGCTCCCTAAGCGAGCAGTACTTC.

The rearrangement links TRBV18 to TRBJ1-1, with D possibly TRBD1 on 6 matching bases. Trimming cost V 6 bases and J 1 base, with 12 bases left between them. The length of the CDR3 is 14 residues. CDR1 KGHSH and CDR2 LQKENI come from the germline V gene. CDR3 nucleotides: TGTGCCAGCTCGCCTGACAGGAAGAACACTGAAGCTTTCTTT. Its translation is CASSPDRKNTEAFF.

This rearrangement joins TRBV7-8 to TRBJ2-1; 8 positions match TRBD2. Germline CDR1 and CDR2: SGHVS and FQNEAQ. The CDR3 runs 15 residues. With 5 bases clipped from V and 8 bases from J, the junction kept 11 bases outside the gene matches. CDR3 protein: CASSVISGTRDEQFF. The CDR3 region has the DNA TGTGCCAGCAGCGTTATCTCCGGGACTAGAGATGAGCAGTTCTTC.